This TCR beta chain was recorded in a study of human T cells and chemical hapten exposure. Findings and limits, study-wide: Alopecia affecting every donor means their immune response may not match healthy people's.

Germline V lookup: CDR1 MNHNS, CDR2 SASEGT. The length of the CDR3 is 15 residues. The junction had 18 bases not matched to a gene; V was cut back by 10 bases and J by 7 bases. MiXCR, run by TCRdb on the RACE reads, gives a single entry per CDR3 protein. In the table there are some 400,000 distinct CDR3 sequences, 5.1% of which are singletons. There are many counts of this clonotype. Its antigen is not identified. Time point reported: pre-sensitization, week 0. Treatment noted: therapeutic diphenylcyclopropenone sensitization with weekly scalp DPC. This clonotype originated in a woman in her fifties or sixties with alopecia areata. Some clones in this sample may be carry-over from other donors' samples. The genes are TRBV6-1 and TRBJ1-2, with TRBD1 matching 7 bases. Sequenced here: whole blood, sampled in connection with sensitization to the hapten diphenylcyclopropenone (DPC). CDR3 bases: TGTGCCACCAAACCCGGAGGACAGGCCGTACGTGGCTACACCTTC. This codes for CATKPGGQAVRGYTF.